The next 28 T cell receptor beta chains were all read from a single sample in a study of T cell responses to AZD1222 COVID-19 vaccine. Data came from immunoSEQ multiplex PCR; TCRdb stores just in-frame clones and leaves some out. The table includes some 86,000 clones, more than 75% detected once. The sequencing used peripheral blood, collected on day 0 of AZD1222 vaccination. The receptors originated from an adult in good health.

V gene TRBV6-5 combines with J gene TRBJ1-2, with D uncertain. The germline CDR1 and CDR2 sequences are MNHEY and SVGAGI. The CDR3 contains 13 residues. The V end was cut by 0 bases, the J end by 2 bases, with 4 bases between. The DNA for the CDR3 is TGTGCCAGCAGTTACTCCAAGAACTATGGCTACACCTTC. Translating gives CASSYSKNYGYTF.

The table lists this clone with a count of one. The rearrangement links TRBV10-2 to TRBJ2-7; 12 positions match TRBD2. The CDR3 loop spans 15 amino acids. J gave up 6 bases and V 4 bases, and 7 bases lay outside the gene matches. Germline V gene data show CDR1 as WSHSY and CDR2 as SAAADI. The CDR3 sequence: CASSASGTSGREQYF. The DNA for the CDR3 is TGCGCCAGCAGTGCTTCCGGGACTAGCGGGCGCGAGCAGTACTTC.

This chain links TRBV7-6 with TRBJ2-2; 7 nucleotides line up with TRBD1. The J segment lost 2 bases and the V segment lost 5 bases, leaving 11 bases of the junction unmatched. CDR3 length: 17 amino acids. The germline gives CDR1 SGHVS, CDR2 FNYEAQ. In nucleotides, the CDR3 is TGTGCCAGCAGCCCCCCAGGACAGGTCGGCAACACCGGGGAGCTGTTTTTT. Its translation: CASSPPGQVGNTGELFF.

The rearrangement joins TRBV6-1 to TRBJ1-1, with D maybe TRBD1 (5 bases). The length of the CDR3 is 12 residues. Germline V CDR1 and CDR2: MNHNS, SASEGT. Trimming removed 0 bases at V and 12 bases at J, with 11 bases between. In nucleotides, the CDR3 is TGTGCCAGCAGTGAAGCTGGGACCCCTCCTTTCTTT. It translates to CASSEAGTPPFF.

The chain has TRBV19 and TRBJ1-5; 7 positions agree with TRBD1. The V and J ends lost 4 bases and 2 bases, in that order; junction bases with no gene match: 5. This CDR3 region has 15 residues. CDR1 and CDR2 from the germline V gene are LNHDA and SQIVND (reference sequence). Here the CDR3 reads CASSTNRGRNQPQHF. CDR3 coding DNA: TGTGCCAGTAGTACTAACAGGGGACGCAATCAGCCCCAGCATTTT.

The table lists this clone with a few counts. This chain uses TRBV5-1 with TRBJ1-1; D is undetermined. Trimming took 3 bases from V and 1 from J, leaving 13 bases between them. The CDR3 contains 15 residues. Germline CDR1 reads SGHRS; CDR2 reads YFSETQ. Written as DNA, the CDR3 is TGCGCCAGCAGCTCGGGTACTTTACGGAACACTGAAGCTTTCTTT. Amino acids: CASSSGTLRNTEAFF.

The genes are TRBV6-2 or TRBV6-3 and TRBJ1-5; 8 bases are shared with TRBD1. Trimming removed 5 bases from V and 2 bases from J; junction bases left unmatched: 5. The CDR3 consists of 15 residues. Germline values: CDR1 MNHEY, CDR2 SVGEGT. The CDR3 nucleotides are TGTGCCAGCAGTCAGGGGGCAGGGGGCAATCAGCCCCAGCATTTT. Translated: CASSQGAGGNQPQHF.

The chain combines TRBV28 with TRBJ2-3; TRBD2 matches at 13 bases. This CDR3 is built from 18 residues. V shed 5 bases, J shed 0 bases, and the junction held 8 bases outside the gene matches. Germline CDR1 reads MDHEN; CDR2 reads SYDVKM. The CDR3: CASSRTSGSAGSTDTQYF. CDR3 nucleotides: TGTGCCAGCAGTCGGACTAGCGGGAGTGCTGGTAGCACAGATACGCAGTATTTT.

The V call is TRBV30, the J call TRBJ1-4; D is undetermined. From germline, CDR1 is GTSNPN and CDR2 SVGIG (reference sequence). This CDR3 is 13 amino acids long. V was clipped by 2 bases and J by 7 bases, with 11 bases between them. CDR3 amino acids: CAWSSDRFEKLFF. CDR3 bases: TGTGCCTGGAGTTCGGACCGATTTGAAAAACTGTTTTTT.

Only a few counts were recorded for this clone. V gene TRBV7-8 combines with J gene TRBJ2-7, with D hard to call. With 5 bases removed from V and 0 bases from J, the gap between germline ends came to 17 bases. The CDR3 is made up of 16 amino acids. The V gene's germline CDR1 is SGHVS and CDR2 FQNEAQ. For the CDR3, the DNA is TGTGCCAGCAGCCCCGGTCTGGGTAGGAGCTCCTACGAGCAGTACTTC. Amino acid sequence: CASSPGLGRSSYEQYF.

The J gene is TRBJ1-3, the V gene TRBV10-1; unclear D gene. The CDR3 extends over 16 amino acids. V was cut by 0 bases and J by 2 bases, with 11 bases left in between. Germline CDR1 WNHNN, CDR2 SYGVQD (reference sequence). The CDR3 region has the DNA TGCGCCAGCAGTGAGTCGCGTATGGAGACTGGAAACACCATATATTTT. This sequence encodes CASSESRMETGNTIYF.

The V call is TRBV27, the J call TRBJ2-2, with D maybe TRBD1 (6 bases). Germline-derived CDR1 and CDR2 are MNHEY and SMNVEV (reference sequence). The CDR3 is 14 amino acids. With 8 bases removed from V and 4 bases from J, the gap between germline ends came to 14 bases. This CDR3 is CASQKNRVTGELFF. CDR3 coding DNA: TGTGCCAGCCAAAAAAACAGGGTCACCGGGGAGCTGTTTTTT.

The gene calls are TRBV14 and TRBJ2-3, with D maybe TRBD2 (6 bases). Trimming stripped 1 base from V and 2 bases from J, with 10 bases between. The CDR3 consists of 15 residues. Germline loops: CDR1 SGHDN, CDR2 FVKESK. This chain's CDR3 is CASSQGGGYTDTQYF. CDR3 nucleotide sequence: TGTGCCAGCAGCCAAGGGGGAGGTTACACAGATACGCAGTATTTT.

The gene calls are TRBV7-9 and TRBJ2-7; 10 bases map to TRBD2. The CDR3 has 16 residues. V lost 5 bases, J lost 7 bases, and 14 bases stayed unmatched. Germline CDR1 and CDR2: SEHNR and FQNEAQ (reference sequence). This CDR3 reads CASSPPSAGGPHEQYF. For the CDR3, the DNA is TGTGCCAGCAGCCCCCCCTCAGCGGGAGGGCCTCATGAGCAGTACTTC.

The chain is built from TRBV6-5 and TRBJ2-1, with TRBD2 identical over 9 bases. The trim removed 7 bases at V and 4 bases at J, leaving 8 bases unmatched. This CDR3 comprises 15 residues. Germline CDR1 is MNHEY and CDR2 is SVGAGI. The CDR3 DNA sequence: TGTGCCAGCACCCTTCTTGCGGGAGGGTACAATGAGCAGTTCTTC. Protein: CASTLLAGGYNEQFF.

This clone was seen only a few times. V usage is TRBV5-6 and J usage is TRBJ1-2, with unresolved D. The germline V gene has CDR1 SGHDT and CDR2 YYEEEE. The V end lost 4 bases, the J end lost 3 bases, and 19 bases lay between the germline ends. This CDR3 region has 16 residues. The CDR3 bases are TGTGCCAGCAGCCTCCCTCAAATTACCTGGGACTATGGCTACACCTTC. The encoded protein is CASSLPQITWDYGYTF.

This chain uses TRBV30 with TRBJ1-2; no clear D. V gave up 0 bases and J gave up 8 bases, with 7 bases separating them. The germline V gene has CDR1 GTSNPN and CDR2 SVGIG (reference sequence). The CDR3 contains 11 residues. This CDR3 is CAWSVLHGYTF. Here the CDR3 DNA reads TGTGCCTGGAGTGTACTTCACGGCTACACCTTC.

This chain joins TRBV7-8 and TRBJ2-1; 7 bases map to TRBD2. The CDR3 is made up of 15 amino acids. After removal of 5 bases from V and 1 base from J, the junction contained 5 bases not matched to a gene. CDR1 and CDR2 (germline): SGHVS, FQNEAQ. This CDR3 reads CASSPGRGSYNEQFF. CDR3 coding DNA: TGTGCCAGCAGCCCCGGGCGGGGGTCCTACAATGAGCAGTTCTTC.

This clone was recorded once. The chain carries TRBV5-4 and TRBJ1-2; D not resolved. The CDR3 is 14 residues long. Germline loops: CDR1 SGHNT, CDR2 YYREEE (reference sequence). V lost 2 bases and J 0 bases, leaving 8 bases between the germline ends. The CDR3 nucleotides read TGTGCCAGCAGCTTAAGGGCAGCTAACTATGGCTACACCTTC. Its translation is CASSLRAANYGYTF.

This sequence joins TRBV5-1 and TRBJ2-6; D might be TRBD2 (7 bases). This CDR3 has 17 amino acids. Germline-derived CDR1 and CDR2 are SGHRS and YFSETQ. Trimming removed 0 bases at V and 2 bases at J, with 12 bases between. The CDR3 reads CASSLDGGAPGANVLTF. The CDR3 coding sequence is TGCGCCAGCAGCTTGGATGGGGGGGCACCTGGGGCCAACGTCCTGACTTTC.

For this clone: A much larger clone is a single base away; this may be a read error. The sample carries other DNA sequences with the same CDR3. The chain employs TRBV7-9 and TRBJ2-1; 9 nucleotides align to TRBD2. CDR1 SEHNR and CDR2 FQNEAQ come from the germline V gene (reference sequence). V lost 8 bases, J lost 6 bases, and 8 bases stayed unmatched. The CDR3 totals 14 residues. CDR3 loop: CASRGGGGGNEQFF. The DNA for the CDR3 is TGTGCCAGCCGCGGGGGGGGAGGGGGCAATGAGCAGTTCTTC.

The rearrangement joins TRBV23-1 to TRBJ2-2; D gene ambiguous. TRBV23-1 is labeled an ORF, and its function is uncertain. The length of the CDR3 is 22 residues. The V and J ends lost 1 base and 1 base respectively, with 28 bases between them. For the CDR3, the DNA is TGCGCCAGCAGTCAATTCGCGAATTCAATCCTGCCGCGACTTTTGAACACCGGGGAGCTGTTTTTT. Amino acid sequence: CASSQFANSILPRLLNTGELFF.

The chain couples TRBV6-5 to TRBJ1-3, with unresolved D. CDR1 is MNHEY, CDR2 SVGAGI, per germline. This CDR3 spans 14 amino acids. With 6 bases removed from V and 2 bases from J, the gap between germline ends came to 11 bases. CDR3 protein: CASSERVTGNTIYF. The CDR3 DNA sequence: TGTGCCAGCAGCGAGAGGGTAACTGGAAACACCATATATTTT.

The CDR3 spells CASSPGHQGQPQHF. CDR3 nucleotide sequence: TGTGCCAGCAGCCCAGGGCACCAGGGGCAGCCCCAGCATTTT. This chain joins TRBV5-6 and TRBJ1-5; D may be TRBD1 (6 bases). V gave up 4 bases and J gave up 7 bases, with 15 bases separating them. The CDR3 is 14 amino acids. CDR1 and CDR2 from the germline V gene are SGHDT and YYEEEE.

V and J are TRBV10-3 and TRBJ1-4; D perhaps matches TRBD1 (6 bases). The CDR3 covers 11 residues. V lost 10 bases and J lost 12, with 15 bases in between. The germline V gene has CDR1 ENHRY and CDR2 SYGVKD. CDR3 DNA sequence: TGTGCCAATACGAGGGGGTGCCAACTGTTTTTT. Protein: CANTRGCQLFF.

The V call is TRBV10-1, the J call TRBJ1-2; D may be TRBD1 (5 bases). Trimming stripped 3 bases from V and 8 bases from J, with 13 bases between. The CDR3 is made up of 13 amino acids. Germline-derived CDR1 and CDR2 are WNHNN and SYGVQD (reference sequence). The CDR3 region has the DNA TGCGCCAGCAGTGATCCAGGGTCGTCGGGCTACACCTTC. Translated: CASSDPGSSGYTF.

This sequence joins TRBV15 and TRBJ2-3, with D perhaps assigned TRBD1 or TRBD2 (5 bases each). The CDR3 length is 15 residues. Germline-derived CDR1 and CDR2 are LNHNV and YYDKDF (reference sequence). Trimming left V 3 bases short and J 1 base short, with 11 bases between. Written as DNA, the CDR3 is TGTGCCACCAGCAGCCGGGACGGCGGCACAGATACGCAGTATTTT. It yields the protein CATSSRDGGTDTQYF.

The V gene is TRBV15, the J gene TRBJ2-7; no reliable D call. V lost 0 bases and J lost 6, with 6 bases in between. This CDR3 region has 12 residues. Germline CDR1 reads LNHNV; CDR2 reads YYDKDF (reference sequence). The CDR3 sequence: CATSRESREQYF. As DNA, the CDR3 is TGTGCCACCAGCAGAGAATCGCGCGAGCAGTACTTC.